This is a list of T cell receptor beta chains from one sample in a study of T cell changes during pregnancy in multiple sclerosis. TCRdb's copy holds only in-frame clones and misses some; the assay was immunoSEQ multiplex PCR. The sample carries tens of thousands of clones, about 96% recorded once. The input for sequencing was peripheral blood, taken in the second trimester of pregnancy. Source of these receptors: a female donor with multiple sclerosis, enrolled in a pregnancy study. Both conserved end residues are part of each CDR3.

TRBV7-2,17,CASSHNFVPTANYGYTF
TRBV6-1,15,CASSEDADRAFGYTF
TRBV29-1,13,CSAAVRGRTEAFF
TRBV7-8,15,CASSRDTNSGNTIYF
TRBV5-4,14,CASSGTGAPGRAFF
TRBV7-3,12,CASSERGDEQFF
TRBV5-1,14,CASSLGQGGEKLFF
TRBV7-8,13,CASSLQMNTEAFF
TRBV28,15,CASSSEPGQAYEQYF
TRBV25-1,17,CASSEGQGLDGYNEQFF
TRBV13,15,CASSGQGARGNTIYF
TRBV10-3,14,CAISEGTGKETQYF
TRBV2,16,CASSRDLTGVEETQYF
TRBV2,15,CASTRRASSQETQYF
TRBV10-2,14,CASSDRGANYGYTF
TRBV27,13,CASSPQERVTQYF
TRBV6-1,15,CASSEFSGMAGELFF
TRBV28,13,CASSLGEGNEQFF
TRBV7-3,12,CASGRSYNEQFF
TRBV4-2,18,CASSQGTSGGAPYNEQFF
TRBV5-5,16,CASSRSPGGANYGYTF
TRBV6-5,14,CASSPGVGNSPLHF
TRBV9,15,CASSAAGSSYNEQFF
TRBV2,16,CASRGWASGDPYEQYF
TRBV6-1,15,CASSALEAGANVLTF
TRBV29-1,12,CSVDSGHTEAFF
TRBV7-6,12,CASSLGYNTQYF
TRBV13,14,CASSSGLASNEQFF
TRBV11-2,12,CASSRTGETQYF
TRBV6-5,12,CASRQGPDTQYF
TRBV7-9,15,CASSLGTGVVTEAFF
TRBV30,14,CAWGTSVITDTQYF
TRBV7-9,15,CASSLGPGGTGELFF
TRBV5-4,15,CASSYGQRGSYEQYF
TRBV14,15,CASSQDRQVVSEQYF
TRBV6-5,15,CASRETSGGYYEQYF
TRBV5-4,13,CASSPGGLPEAFF
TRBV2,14,CASSEPSGGTEAFF
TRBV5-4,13,CASSRTGQETQYF
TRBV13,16,CASSPDGGPRGNEQFF
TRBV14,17,CASSQETGVASTDTQYF
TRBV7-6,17,CASSQRTGLPDKNIQYF
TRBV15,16,CATSRDLSGGTGEQYF
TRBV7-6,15,CASSQTGPGANVLTF
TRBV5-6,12,CASSLVSSPLHF
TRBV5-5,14,CASSLGGNNYGYTF
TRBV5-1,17,CASSWGQVKGMNTEAFF